The TCR beta chain described here comes from a study of CXCR3-negative and CXCR3-positive naive CD8 T cells. Overall study findings and caveats: Memory cells diverged, while naive CXCR3-positive and CXCR3-negative cells had similar TRBV-TRBJ usage. A higher hydrophobicity marked the TRB CDR3s of CXCR3-positive naive cells versus CXCR3-negative naive cells. The study found CXCR3 expression partially decreased after cryopreservation and ran most assays on fresh PBMCs.

The study made its TRB cDNA libraries by 5' RACE, adding UMI labels. TCRdb re-analyzed the 5' RACE reads; it lists each CDR3 protein once, without DNA. This table holds roughly 100,000 distinct CDR3 sequences. Remarks on this clonotype: Antigen specificity is unknown.

Germline CDR1 reads SQVTM; CDR2 reads ANQGSEA. The CDR3 is made up of 15 amino acids. What was sequenced was naive CXCR3+ CD8+ T cells from blood. Documented subset: CD45RO-CCR7+CD27+CD95- naive CD8+ T cells expressing CXCR3 (TNR3+). The TCR comes from a human donor in good health. Some clones in this sample may be carry-over from other donors' samples. The chain recombines TRBV29-1 with TRBJ2-7; there is no DNA to check the TCRdb D call of TRBD1. CDR3 residues: CSVEDLSGETYEQYF.